These 28 T cell receptor beta chains were sequenced from one sample in a study of cytomegalovirus exposure and HLA in healthy donors. PCR primers comprised 60 Vbeta and 13 Jbeta primers. Repertoires were generated with immunoSEQ multiplex PCR, while TCRdb's copy carries only in-frame clones and drops some. In all, the sample yields 150,000 to 200,000 clones. Sequenced input: PBMCs. These receptors all come from a young man in good health and CMV-seronegative.

The chain carries TRBV6-5 and TRBJ2-5; D possibly corresponds to TRBD2 (7 bases). CDR1 is MNHEY and CDR2 is SVGAGI in the germline V gene. Trimming left V 6 bases short and J 5 bases short, with 10 bases between. The CDR3 extends over 12 amino acids. As DNA, the CDR3 is TGTGCCAGCAGGGGCGGGGGCGAGACCCAGTACTTC. This codes for CASRGGGETQYF.

The chain joins TRBV28 to TRBJ2-5; D gene ambiguous. Trimming removed 5 bases from V and 5 bases from J, with 15 bases in between. CDR1 and CDR2 (germline): MDHEN, SYDVKM. This CDR3 is built from 14 residues. The CDR3 region has the DNA TGTGCCAGCAGTCCCCGACTGCCACGGGAGACCCAGTACTTC. Protein sequence: CASSPRLPRETQYF. The full variable domain, rest sourced from reference TRBV28 and TRBJ2-5, is DVKVTQSSRYLVKRTGEKVFLECVQDMDHENMFWYRQDPGLGLRLIYFSYDVKMKEKGDIPEGYSVSREKKERFSLILESASTNQTSMYLCASSPRLPRETQYFGPGTRLLVL.

The CDR3 protein is CASSARQGPISYEQYF. Here the CDR3 DNA reads TGTGCCAGCAGTGCCAGACAGGGGCCCATTTCCTACGAGCAGTACTTC. The chain combines TRBV6-1 with TRBJ2-7, with 8 bases fitting TRBD1. The CDR3 extends over 16 amino acids. Germline V lookup: CDR1 MNHNS, CDR2 SASEGT. Trimming took 4 bases from V and 1 from J; bases not matched to a gene: 9.

The chain joins TRBV28 to TRBJ1-1; no clear D. This CDR3 has 16 amino acids. V lost 3 bases and J 0 bases, leaving 14 bases between the germline ends. Looked up from germline, CDR1 is MDHEN and CDR2 is SYDVKM. The CDR3: CASSFLSDSVNTEAFF. The CDR3 bases are TGTGCCAGCAGTTTTTTGTCTGATAGTGTGAACACTGAAGCTTTCTTT.

The gene calls are TRBV4-1 and TRBJ1-1; D remains unclear. CDR1 is MGHRA and CDR2 is YSYEKL in the germline V gene. V was clipped by 1 base and J by 5 bases, with 11 bases between them. This CDR3 has 14 residues. CDR3 sequence reads: CASSQVAAGTEAFF. The DNA for the CDR3 is TGCGCCAGCAGCCAAGTTGCGGCTGGGACTGAAGCTTTCTTT.

V is TRBV5-1 and J is TRBJ2-2; maybe TRBD2 (6 bases). This CDR3 is 16 amino acids long. Germline assignment: CDR1 SGHRS and CDR2 YFSETQ. With 0 bases removed from V and 4 bases from J, the gap between germline ends came to 13 bases. CDR3 DNA sequence: TGCGCCAGCAGCTTGGTGACGGGAGATCTCACCGGGGAGCTGTTTTTT. Translation: CASSLVTGDLTGELFF.

This chain connects TRBV15 to TRBJ2-2; TRBD2 agrees at 13 bases. V shed 2 bases and J 6 bases; nucleotides not matched to a gene: 3. The V gene's germline CDR1 is LNHNV and CDR2 YYDKDF (reference sequence). This CDR3 contains 16 residues. The CDR3 DNA reads TGTGCCACCAGCAGATGGACTAGCGGGAGTCCCGGGGAGCTGTTTTTT. Translating it yields CATSRWTSGSPGELFF.

The chain joins TRBV5-6 to TRBJ2-1; 8 bases are shared with TRBD2. The CDR3 length is 17 residues. Germline CDR1 reads SGHDT; CDR2 reads YYEEEE. The V gene end was trimmed by 3 bases and the J gene end by 4 bases; junction bases not matched to a gene: 12. The CDR3 nucleotides read TGTGCCAGCAGCTGGGTGCAAGTAGCGGGAAGTTACAATGAGCAGTTCTTC. This encodes CASSWVQVAGSYNEQFF.

This chain connects TRBV9 to TRBJ1-1; D remains ambiguous. V lost 7 bases and J lost 3, with 16 bases in between. The CDR3 is 14 amino acids. In germline, CDR1 is SGDLS, CDR2 YYNGEE. CDR3 in DNA: TGTGCCAGCGGACTCGGGCGTGGGGACACTGAAGCTTTCTTT. Translating it yields CASGLGRGDTEAFF.

The chain uses TRBV29-1 and TRBJ2-7, with 7 bases fitting TRBD1. The CDR3 is 13 amino acids. Germline V gene data show CDR1 as SQVTM and CDR2 as ANQGSEA. V lost 4 bases and J lost 2; bases outside the gene matches: 5. CDR3 bases: TGCAGCGTTGCGGGACAGTACACCTACGAGCAGTACTTC. This encodes CSVAGQYTYEQYF.

The chain employs TRBV4-2 and TRBJ1-5; no definite D call. Germline V gene data show CDR1 as LGHNA and CDR2 as YNFKEQ. The ends were cut back, 2 bases at V and 6 bases at J, with 14 bases in the middle. This CDR3 is built from 15 residues. CDR3: CASSQMSGPVQPQHF. The CDR3 nucleotides read TGTGCCAGCAGCCAAATGTCGGGTCCCGTTCAGCCCCAGCATTTT.

CDR3 coding DNA: TGTGCCAGTGGGATAGCGGGGCCCCAAGAGACCCAGTACTTC. Encoded protein: CASGIAGPQETQYF. The gene calls are TRBV28 and TRBJ2-5, with 8 bases aligning to TRBD2. In germline, CDR1 is MDHEN, CDR2 SYDVKM. V was pared by 9 bases and J by 1 base, with 7 bases of the junction left unmatched. The CDR3 contains 14 residues.

The chain recombines TRBV18 with TRBJ1-1; D call uncertain. Germline assignment: CDR1 KGHSH and CDR2 LQKENI. CDR3 length: 16 amino acids. Trimming took off 3 bases at V and 3 bases at J, with 17 bases between the two ends. The CDR3 region is CASSPRVKAGDTEAFF. The CDR3 nucleotides read TGTGCCAGCTCACCCCGGGTAAAGGCCGGGGACACTGAAGCTTTCTTT.

The V and J genes are TRBV19 and TRBJ1-2; the match to TRBD1 covers 8 bases. This CDR3 spans 14 amino acids. Germline trimming cut 5 bases from V and 6 bases from J; bases unmatched to any gene: 8. Germline-derived CDR1 and CDR2 are LNHDA and SQIVND (reference sequence). CDR3 DNA sequence: TGTGCCAGTAGTTCCCGGACAGGGCCCCATGGCTACACCTTC. Translating it yields CASSSRTGPHGYTF.

The gene calls are TRBV6-5 and TRBJ2-1; D is unclear. V was shortened by 0 bases and J by 8 bases, with 11 bases between the two germline ends. Germline CDR1 and CDR2: MNHEY and SVGAGI. The CDR3 consists of 14 residues. CDR3 DNA sequence: TGTGCCAGCAGTTACTCGATTGACGCGGATGAGCAGTTCTTC. As protein: CASSYSIDADEQFF.

The chain uses TRBV4-1 and TRBJ2-3; 8 bases fit TRBD2. V lost 3 bases, J lost 3 bases, and 8 bases stayed unmatched. CDR3 length: 16 residues. Germline V gives CDR1 MGHRA, CDR2 YSYEKL. CDR3 protein: CASSQLGSGSTDTQYF. The CDR3 DNA is TGCGCCAGCAGCCAGTTGGGCAGCGGGAGTACAGATACGCAGTATTTT.

This rearrangement joins TRBV9 to TRBJ2-1, with 9 bases identical to TRBD2. The CDR3 is made up of 15 amino acids. V lost 4 bases to trimming and J lost 5 bases; unmatched junction nucleotides: 7. Germline-derived CDR1 and CDR2 are SGDLS and YYNGEE. The CDR3 DNA follows: TGTGCCAGCAGCCCAAGCGGGAGGCCCAACAATGAGCAGTTCTTC. Translating it yields CASSPSGRPNNEQFF.

This chain connects TRBV10-3 to TRBJ2-5, with D hard to call. The J call is uncertain, as TRBJ2-7 better fits the DNA end. CDR3 length equals 13 residues. The germline V gene encodes CDR1 ENHRY and CDR2 SYGVKD. In nucleotides, the CDR3 is TGTGCCATCACTTTTGACTCGTCCTACGAGCAGTACTTC. Translated: CAITFDSSYEQYF.

The chain is built from TRBV7-2 and TRBJ1-6, with D unclear. This CDR3 is built from 13 residues. CDR1 and CDR2 from the germline V gene are SGHTA and FQGNSA. Trimming took 2 bases from V and 14 from J, leaving 13 bases between them. The CDR3 coding sequence is TGTGCCAGCAGCTTACCGCTAACCCAAACCCTCCACTTT. This gives the protein CASSLPLTQTLHF.

DNA for the CDR3: TGTGCCAGCAGCCGGAGCGGGAGCTCCTACAATGAGCAGTTCTTC. Its protein is CASSRSGSSYNEQFF. V and J are TRBV5-4 and TRBJ2-1; TRBD2 matches at 8 bases. V gave up 4 bases and J gave up 0 bases; unmatched junction bases: 3. The CDR3 extends over 15 amino acids. In germline, CDR1 is SGHNT, CDR2 YYREEE (reference sequence).

V gene TRBV5-5 combines with J gene TRBJ2-7; D may be TRBD2 (5 bases). Germline CDR1 SGHKS, CDR2 YYEKEE (reference sequence). The germline V and J ends were trimmed by 5 bases and 2 bases, with 17 bases remaining between them. The CDR3 has 15 residues. The CDR3 coding sequence is TGTGCCAGCAGTGTAGGGTATGGAGGAACCTACGAGCAGTACTTC. Protein sequence: CASSVGYGGTYEQYF. The full variable domain, in which reference TRBV5-5 and TRBJ2-7 provide the parts outside the CDR3, is DAGVTQSPTHLIKTRGQQVTLRCSPISGHKSVSWYQQVLGQGPQFIFQYYEKEERGRGNFPDRFSARQFPNYSSELNVNALLLGDSALYLCASSVGYGGTYEQYFGPGTRLTVT.

The gene calls are TRBV19 and TRBJ1-5; 8 nucleotides agree with TRBD1. The CDR3 covers 14 residues. Looked up from germline, CDR1 is LNHDA and CDR2 is SQIVND (reference sequence). With 5 bases clipped from V and 11 bases from J, the junction kept 11 bases outside the gene matches. In DNA form, the CDR3 reads TGTGCCAGTAGTCCCCAGACAGGGGCTCGGACCCAGCATTTT. It translates to CASSPQTGARTQHF. Looking up the rest from reference TRBV19 and TRBJ1-5 gives the full variable domain: DGGITQSPKYLFRKEGQNVTLSCEQNLNHDAMYWYRQDPGQGLRLIYYSQIVNDFQKGDIAEGYSVSREKKESFPLTVTSAQKNPTAFYLCASSPQTGARTQHFGDGTRLSIL.

V is TRBV19 and J is TRBJ2-2, with 9 bases fitting TRBD1. V was clipped by 4 bases and J by 6 bases; unmatched bases: 9. Germline CDR1 reads LNHDA; CDR2 reads SQIVND (reference sequence). This CDR3 comprises 16 residues. The CDR3 sequence: CASSTTGTGNAGELFF. The CDR3 DNA follows: TGTGCCAGTAGTACGACCGGGACAGGGAATGCCGGGGAGCTGTTTTTT. Full variable domain (outside the CDR3, taken from reference TRBV19 and TRBJ2-2): DGGITQSPKYLFRKEGQNVTLSCEQNLNHDAMYWYRQDPGQGLRLIYYSQIVNDFQKGDIAEGYSVSREKKESFPLTVTSAQKNPTAFYLCASSTTGTGNAGELFFGEGSRLTVL.

The chain carries TRBV30 and TRBJ1-5; 7 nucleotides match TRBD1. The CDR3 runs 15 residues. Germline CDR1 GTSNPN, CDR2 SVGIG (reference sequence). The junction had 9 bases not matched to a gene; V was cut back by 0 bases and J by 7 bases. The CDR3 reads CAWSVIGQGEQPQHF. The CDR3 bases are TGTGCCTGGAGTGTAATAGGCCAGGGGGAACAGCCCCAGCATTTT. Based on the CDR3 plus reference TRBV30 and TRBJ1-5, the full variable domain is SQTIHQWPATLVQPVGSPLSLECTVEGTSNPNLYWYRQAAGRGLQLLFYSVGIGQISSEVPQNLSASRPQDRQFILSSKKLLLSDSGFYLCAWSVIGQGEQPQHFGDGTRLSIL.

The chain recombines TRBV2 with TRBJ1-3; D perhaps matches TRBD1 (6 bases). CDR3 length equals 15 residues. V was trimmed by 3 bases and J by 0 bases, leaving 9 bases between them. The germline V gene encodes CDR1 SNHLY and CDR2 FYNNEI. The CDR3 protein is CASSDRGASGNTIYF. The CDR3 DNA is TGTGCCAGCAGTGATCGGGGGGCCTCTGGAAACACCATATATTTT.

The chain uses TRBV5-1 and TRBJ2-7; 9 nucleotides agree with TRBD2. V shed 4 bases, J shed 0 bases, and the junction held 8 bases outside the gene matches. CDR3 size: 16 residues. From germline, CDR1 is SGHRS and CDR2 YFSETQ. Here the CDR3 DNA reads TGCGCCAGCAGCCTCCCTACTAGCGGGCCCTCCTACGAGCAGTACTTC. As protein: CASSLPTSGPSYEQYF. The variable domain in full, completed from reference TRBV5-1 and TRBJ2-7, reads KAGVTQTPRYLIKTRGQQVTLSCSPISGHRSVSWYQQTPGQGLQFLFEYFSETQRNKGNFPGRFSGRQFSNSRSEMNVSTLELGDSALYLCASSLPTSGPSYEQYFGPGTRLTVT.

In regard to this clone: Other DNA sequences of this sample code for an identical CDR3. The chain recombines TRBV18 with TRBJ1-1, with D tentatively TRBD1 (5 bases). CDR3 length: 13 amino acids. From germline, CDR1 is KGHSH and CDR2 LQKENI. V lost 6 bases and J 3 bases, leaving 11 bases between the germline ends. This CDR3 reads CASSPGGDTEAFF. As DNA, the CDR3 is TGTGCCAGCTCCCCTGGGGGGGACACTGAAGCTTTCTTT.

The chain couples TRBV7-2 to TRBJ1-2; D call uncertain. There are 15 residues in the CDR3. Per the germline V gene, CDR1 is SGHTA and CDR2 is FQGNSA. V shed 1 base and J shed 5 bases, with 14 bases lying between them. For the CDR3, the DNA is TGTGCCAGCAGCTTAGGGTCCGGGGTGAGATATGGCTACACCTTC. Translating gives CASSLGSGVRYGYTF.